Sequencing of this TCR beta chain was carried out in a study of blood T cell repertoires in COVID-19. Study as a whole: Italy, Spain and the United States were the sources of the convalescent and acute COVID-19 samples. PBMCs, B-cell-depleted T cells, or T cells were the source of the cDNA or gDNA that made up the material.

V lost 0 bases and J lost 6, with 18 bases in between. This CDR3 spans 16 amino acids. Germline V gives CDR1 SGHRS, CDR2 YFSETQ. In the authors' methods: Estimation of nucleated cell counts relied on the amplification of reference gene primers. The method was immunoSEQ multiplex PCR; TCRdb's version includes in-frame clones alone and lacks a portion of them. V and J calls plus clone size are reproduced from that table; the DNA served to infer D and trimming. The sample has around 150,000 clones; roughly four fifths are singletons. This TCR was sampled from a woman over 75 with acute or convalescent COVID-19. The sample comprised peripheral blood. The chain combines TRBV5-1 with TRBJ1-1; possibly TRBD1 for D (6 bases). The CDR3 DNA reads TGCGCCAGCAGCTTGGCCGGCTCGGTGGGGGCAGCTGAAGCTTTCTTT. This encodes CASSLAGSVGAAEAFF.